One and the same sample provided the 8 T cell receptor beta chains below, sequenced in a study of siplizumab effects on memory and regulatory T cells. TCRdb keeps only in-frame clones here, not all; method: immunoSEQ multiplex PCR. The sample shows 90,000 to 95,000 clones, roughly 93% of them seen only once. The sequenced sample consisted of CD8+ T cells sorted from blood. Receptors originate from a human donor in good health.

The gene calls are TRBV15 and TRBJ1-3; D gene ambiguous. Germline-derived CDR1 and CDR2 are LNHNV and YYDKDF (reference sequence). This CDR3 region has 15 residues. Between the trimmed V and J ends, which lost 0 bases and 2 bases, there was a span of 8 bases. This CDR3 is CATSRDLGTGNTIYF. CDR3 coding DNA: TGTGCCACCAGCAGAGATCTGGGCACTGGAAACACCATATATTTT.

This chain uses TRBV7-3 with TRBJ2-3; 9 bases align to TRBD2. The V segment lost 2 bases and the J segment 0 bases; nucleotides outside the gene matches: 0. The CDR3 spans 15 residues. The germline gives CDR1 SGHTA, CDR2 FQGTGA. The CDR3, as DNA: TGTGCCAGCAGCTTACTAGCGGGGAGCACAGATACGCAGTATTTT. Amino acids: CASSLLAGSTDTQYF.

The V and J genes are TRBV5-1 and TRBJ1-1; D remains ambiguous. The CDR3 sequence is 13 residues long. V was shortened by 0 bases and J by 1 base, with 4 bases between the two germline ends. Per germline, CDR1 SGHRS and CDR2 YFSETQ. CDR3 region: CASSLEGNTEAFF. The CDR3 DNA is TGCGCCAGCAGCTTGGAGGGGAACACTGAAGCTTTCTTT.

V usage is TRBV7-9 and J usage is TRBJ2-1; 11 bases align to TRBD2. The CDR3 spans 16 residues. The V segment lost 4 bases and the J segment 0 bases; nucleotides outside the gene matches: 2. CDR1 and CDR2 from the germline V gene are SEHNR and FQNEAQ (reference sequence). CDR3 residues: CASSSTSGASYNEQFF. Here the CDR3 DNA reads TGTGCCAGCAGCTCGACTAGCGGGGCCTCCTACAATGAGCAGTTCTTC.

The gene calls are TRBV4-1 and TRBJ2-7; D ambiguous. The CDR3 has 13 residues. Looked up from germline, CDR1 is MGHRA and CDR2 is YSYEKL. With 0 bases removed from V and 6 bases from J, the gap between germline ends came to 9 bases. CDR3 nucleotide sequence: TGCGCCAGCAGCCAAGATCGGGCCTCCGAGCAGTACTTC. Translated: CASSQDRASEQYF.

The chain is built from TRBV7-8 and TRBJ1-5; a possible D gene is TRBD1 (5 bases). This CDR3 comprises 16 residues. Germline CDR1 and CDR2: SGHVS and FQNEAQ. The V end lost 1 base, the J end lost 4 bases, and 14 bases lay between the germline ends. Written as DNA, the CDR3 is TGTGCCAGCAGCTTAGAGGCAGGGTGGGGGAATCAGCCCCAGCATTTT. As protein: CASSLEAGWGNQPQHF.

This chain uses TRBV27 with TRBJ1-3; 7 bases are a match to TRBD1. Germline assignment: CDR1 MNHEY and CDR2 SMNVEV (reference sequence). The CDR3 is 16 amino acids. The V segment lost 5 bases and the J segment 4 bases; nucleotides outside the gene matches: 11. The DNA of the CDR3 is TGTGCCAGCAGTCCCCTAGAGGGGGCGCGGGGAAACACCATATATTTT. Translated: CASSPLEGARGNTIYF.

The J gene is TRBJ2-7, the V gene TRBV13; 14 bases fit TRBD2. The V segment lost 5 bases and the J segment 6 bases; nucleotides outside the gene matches: 9. This CDR3 spans 16 amino acids. Germline CDR1 and CDR2: PRHDT and FYEKMQ (reference sequence). This chain's CDR3 is CASSLGLAGATGEQYF. The DNA for the CDR3 is TGTGCCAGCAGCCTGGGACTAGCGGGAGCTACGGGCGAGCAGTACTTC.